The rows below give T cell receptor beta chains drawn from one sample of a study of CD8+CD57+ T cells in acquired aplastic anemia. TCRdb re-derived calls from the reads in MiXCR, one entry per CDR3 protein. The table records 180,000 or so distinct CDR3 sequences, around 45% of them present only once. Source material: sorted CD4+, CD8+, or CD8+CD57+ T cells (not recorded which) from PBMCs. The receptor source for this set is a human donor in good health. The CDR3 runs from the conserved cysteine through the conserved F or W. D genes are given only for firm matches. Clone size is stated in some rows and not others, as once, few, many or a class when expanded.

d_call clone_size j_call v_call cdr3_aa
. few TRBJ2-7 TRBV7-8 CASSLRQTGISYEQYF
. . TRBJ1-2 TRBV10-3 CAISESSGGDGYTF
TRBD2 . TRBJ2-3 TRBV25-1 CARMGLAGGPRDTQYF
. many TRBJ2-7 TRBV28 CASRTGLTYEQYF
. many TRBJ1-2 TRBV7-9 CASSFSVNYGYTF
TRBD1 many TRBJ2-6 TRBV5-4 CASSLRQGMANVLTF
. many TRBJ2-5 TRBV11-2 CASSAGVARQETQYF
TRBD2 many TRBJ2-3 TRBV20-1 CSARDAGLAGRSLYF
TRBD2 . TRBJ2-7 TRBV19 CASSFELAGGTYEQYF
. many TRBJ1-6 TRBV7-2 CASSPAGVYNSPLHF
. many TRBJ1-6 TRBV6-5 CASSYGGNFSPLHF
. once TRBJ2-7 TRBV24-1 CATRGPYEQYF
TRBD1 . TRBJ2-3 TRBV10-3 CAIQGAFSTDTQYF
. few TRBJ1-3 TRBV6-1 CASCGLNRVSGNTIYF
. . TRBJ1-4 TRBV11-1 CASSPGTGTTNEKLFF
. many TRBJ2-1 TRBV15 CATSRAGSSYNEQFF
. . TRBJ2-1 TRBV24-1 CATSDLQGSYNEQFF
TRBD2 many TRBJ2-3 TRBV20-1 CSASILAGVSDTQYF
. . TRBJ1-2 TRBV10-2 CASSTVDFNYGYTF
. few TRBJ2-7 TRBV10-3 CAISPASFYEQYF
. many TRBJ2-3 TRBV12-3/TRBV12-4 CASSFYDTQYF
TRBD1 . TRBJ1-1 TRBV19 CASSPGQGGTEAFF
. many TRBJ1-2 TRBV12-3/TRBV12-4 CASTELGQTNYGYTF
TRBD1 many TRBJ1-2 TRBV5-5 CASTRGQGASFGGYTF
. many TRBJ2-1 TRBV14 CASSQVWSEQFF